This T cell receptor beta chain was sequenced in a study of OX40 agonist ivuxolimab in advanced cancers. A single count supports this clone. The assay was immunoSEQ multiplex PCR, and TCRdb's table has in-frame clones only and misses some. The data show 100,000 to 120,000 clones, with approximately 90% seen just once and under 0.85% held by the top ten. V was pared by 1 base and J by 5 bases, with 12 bases between. CDR1 KGHSH and CDR2 LQKENI come from the germline V gene. The length of the CDR3 is 14 residues. The sequencing here drew on CD4+ or CD8+ T cells sorted from blood, taken in a trial of the OX40 agonist ivuxolimab. The rearrangement links TRBV18 to TRBJ2-7; D unclear. The clonotype originates from an adult with an advanced solid tumor such as melanoma, head and neck, liver or kidney cancer. CDR3 in amino acids: CASSPQGFNDEQYF. The CDR3 nucleotides are TGTGCCAGCTCACCACAGGGTTTCAACGACGAGCAGTACTTC.